These 27 T cell receptor beta chains came from one sample sequenced in a study of blood T cell repertoires in COVID-19. TCRdb's table, derived via immunoSEQ multiplex PCR, lists solely in-frame clones and lacks some. The sample lists roughly 330,000 clones, roughly 82% occurring once. What was sequenced was peripheral blood. These TCRs come from a woman aged 45-65 years with acute or convalescent COVID-19.

The chain carries TRBV5-1 and TRBJ2-1; TRBD2 matches 7 bases. The CDR3 is 15 amino acids. Germline CDR1 and CDR2: SGHRS and YFSETQ. Trimming took 0 bases from V and 6 from J; bases not matched to a gene: 6. CDR3 sequence: CASSLGQRDGNEQFF. The CDR3 DNA sequence: TGCGCCAGCAGCTTGGGGCAGCGGGACGGCAATGAGCAGTTCTTC. The variable domain in full, completed from reference TRBV5-1 and TRBJ2-1, reads KAGVTQTPRYLIKTRGQQVTLSCSPISGHRSVSWYQQTPGQGLQFLFEYFSETQRNKGNFPGRFSGRQFSNSRSEMNVSTLELGDSALYLCASSLGQRDGNEQFFGPGTRLTVL.

This clone was seen only once. The rearrangement joins TRBV19 to TRBJ1-1, with D uncertain. V was pared by 3 bases and J by 4 bases, with 15 bases between. Per germline, CDR1 LNHDA and CDR2 SQIVND (reference sequence). The CDR3 sequence is 15 residues long. The CDR3 coding sequence is TGTGCCAGTAGTATCCCGGGGTCAGGAAGCACTGAAGCTTTCTTT. Translation gives CASSIPGSGSTEAFF.

V usage is TRBV2 and J usage is TRBJ2-1; TRBD1 matches at 11 bases. V trimming: 7 bases; J trimming: 7 bases; junction bases outside the gene matches: 12. CDR3 size: 16 residues. Germline V gives CDR1 SNHLY, CDR2 FYNNEI. The DNA for the CDR3 is TGTGCCAGCAAGCGGGTGGGGACAGGGGGTAGTAATGAGCAGTTCTTC. It yields the protein CASKRVGTGGSNEQFF.

The chain combines TRBV18 with TRBJ2-6; 7 bases line up with TRBD1. The CDR3 has 17 amino acids. V shed 5 bases and J 0 bases; nucleotides not matched to a gene: 7. Germline CDR1 reads KGHSH; CDR2 reads LQKENI. The CDR3 sequence: CASSTSGQTSGANVLTF. CDR3 nucleotides: TGTGCCAGCTCAACATCGGGACAGACCTCTGGGGCCAACGTCCTGACTTTC.

In this sample, this clone turned up a few times. This chain links TRBV6-5 with TRBJ1-4; D is undetermined. V lost 6 bases to trimming and J lost 8 bases, with 13 bases between them. This CDR3 has 13 residues. Germline CDR1 is MNHEY and CDR2 is SVGAGI. The CDR3 protein is CASSPGRGEKLFF. The DNA of the CDR3 is TGTGCCAGCAGCCCAGGTCGAGGGGAAAAACTGTTTTTT.

The chain recombines TRBV28 with TRBJ2-5; 11 nucleotides agree with TRBD2. CDR3 size: 19 residues. Trimming cost V 2 bases and J 0 bases; bases outside gene matches: 11. The germline V gene has CDR1 MDHEN and CDR2 SYDVKM. The CDR3 loop is CASSLLPFRTSGHQETQYF. CDR3 nucleotide sequence: TGTGCCAGCAGTTTACTCCCTTTCAGGACTAGCGGGCACCAAGAGACCCAGTACTTC.

The genes are TRBV4-1 and TRBJ2-1, with 8 bases that match TRBD1. The CDR3 sequence is 15 residues long. In germline, CDR1 is MGHRA, CDR2 YSYEKL. Trimming at V came to 1 base and at J to 4 bases, leaving 3 bases not matched to a gene. The CDR3 sequence is CASSQGDRLYNEQFF. CDR3 nucleotide sequence: TGCGCCAGCAGCCAAGGGGACAGGCTGTACAATGAGCAGTTCTTC.

The chain uses TRBV19 and TRBJ2-1; the match to TRBD2 covers 9 bases. V shed 4 bases, J shed 8 bases, and the junction held 9 bases outside the gene matches. Germline-derived CDR1 and CDR2 are LNHDA and SQIVND (reference sequence). The CDR3 has 15 amino acids. CDR3 protein: CASSRATGTSYEQFF. Here the CDR3 DNA reads TGTGCCAGTAGTAGAGCGACCGGGACTAGCTATGAGCAGTTCTTC.

The chain joins TRBV2 to TRBJ2-1, with TRBD2 matching 11 bases. The germline gives CDR1 SNHLY, CDR2 FYNNEI. The CDR3 spans 19 residues. Germline trimming cut 6 bases from V and 0 bases from J; bases unmatched to any gene: 13. The CDR3 bases are TGTGCCAGCAGGCCAGGGGGGGCTAGCGGGAGGTACTCCTACAATGAGCAGTTCTTC. Translating it yields CASRPGGASGRYSYNEQFF.

CDR3 sequence (DNA): TGTGCCAGCAGTTACTCCAGGAAGAGTACAGATACGCAGTATTTT. It encodes CASSYSRKSTDTQYF. The J gene is TRBJ2-3, the V gene TRBV6-6, with unresolved D. In germline, CDR1 is MNHNY, CDR2 SVGAGI (reference sequence). The CDR3 contains 15 residues. V lost 0 bases and J 3 bases, leaving 10 bases between the germline ends.

The chain links TRBV7-6 to TRBJ1-6, with 7 positions matching TRBD1. V was clipped by 2 bases and J by 1 base; unmatched bases: 14. The CDR3 sequence is 20 residues long. The germline V gene encodes CDR1 SGHVS and CDR2 FNYEAQ. The CDR3 sequence is CASSLQTGKCMGSYNSPLHF. In nucleotides, the CDR3 is TGTGCCAGCAGCTTACAGACAGGGAAGTGTATGGGGTCCTATAATTCACCCCTCCACTTT.

The V and J genes are TRBV2 and TRBJ2-1, with D possibly matching TRBD2 (5 bases). Germline CDR1 is SNHLY and CDR2 is FYNNEI. V gave up 2 bases and J gave up 8 bases, with 10 bases separating them. The CDR3 spans 13 residues. DNA for the CDR3: TGTGCCAGCAGTGAATCCCCCGGGGATGAGCAGTTCTTC. Translated, it gives CASSESPGDEQFF.

The chain carries TRBV27 and TRBJ1-4, with 7 positions matching TRBD1. Germline CDR1 is MNHEY and CDR2 is SMNVEV (reference sequence). The V and J ends lost 7 bases and 7 bases, in that order; junction bases with no gene match: 9. The CDR3 loop spans 14 amino acids. CDR3 loop: CASKLQGMSEKLFF. The CDR3 DNA follows: TGTGCCAGCAAATTACAGGGGATGAGTGAAAAACTGTTTTTT.

This chain joins TRBV7-3 and TRBJ2-5; TRBD2 is a possible D gene (5 bases). Trimming stripped 5 bases from V and 4 bases from J, with 11 bases between. In germline, CDR1 is SGHTA, CDR2 FQGTGA. The CDR3 runs 13 residues. The CDR3 sequence is CASSRGGGETQYF. CDR3 bases: TGTGCCAGCAGCCGAGGCGGAGGAGAGACCCAGTACTTC.

The rearrangement uses TRBV19 and TRBJ1-3; no clear D gene. The CDR3 is 15 amino acids. Trimming removed 4 bases at V and 2 bases at J, with 12 bases between. Looked up from germline, CDR1 is LNHDA and CDR2 is SQIVND (reference sequence). The CDR3 spells CASSRSTAPGNTIYF. The CDR3 coding sequence is TGTGCCAGTAGTAGGTCTACAGCTCCTGGAAACACCATATATTTT.

This rearrangement joins TRBV28 to TRBJ1-4, with D possibly TRBD1 on 6 matching bases. The CDR3 consists of 13 residues. Germline V gives CDR1 MDHEN, CDR2 SYDVKM. The V and J ends lost 2 bases and 7 bases respectively, with 8 bases between them. The CDR3 DNA reads TGTGCCAGCAGTTTAAGACAGGCTGAAAAACTGTTTTTT. Protein: CASSLRQAEKLFF.

This sequence joins TRBV5-1 and TRBJ2-5, with 8 bases identical to TRBD2. The CDR3 runs to 16 residues. Germline lookup yields CDR1 SGHRS and CDR2 YFSETQ. V dropped 4 bases and J dropped 1; count of bases not matched to a gene: 9. CDR3 in DNA: TGCGCCAGCAGCCCCATCGGTAGCGGGACCCAAGAGACCCAGTACTTC. Its protein is CASSPIGSGTQETQYF.

This sequence joins TRBV28 and TRBJ1-5; tentatively, D is TRBD1 (6 bases). The CDR3 runs 19 residues. V dropped 2 bases and J dropped 0 bases, with 20 bases sitting between them. Germline V CDR1 and CDR2: MDHEN, SYDVKM. The CDR3 DNA sequence: TGTGCCAGCAGTTTAGCCGACAGGTTCTCCTATTCTAGCAATCAGCCCCAGCATTTT. Its protein is CASSLADRFSYSSNQPQHF.

The V and J genes are TRBV20-1 and TRBJ2-5; D is perhaps TRBD2 (5 bases). V was shortened by 3 bases and J by 5 bases, with 19 bases between the two germline ends. The CDR3 runs to 15 residues. CDR1 is DFQATT, CDR2 SNEGSKA, per germline (reference sequence). The CDR3: CSASPLGRRRETQYF. CDR3 in DNA: TGCAGTGCTAGTCCCCTGGGGAGACGAAGGGAGACCCAGTACTTC.

This clone has a handful of counts. The chain combines TRBV24-1 with TRBJ2-1, with no clear D. Germline CDR1 is KGHDR and CDR2 is SFDVKD. The ends were cut back, 0 bases at V and 10 bases at J, with 9 bases in the middle. The CDR3 contains 13 residues. The CDR3 DNA is TGTGCCACCAGTGATTTGTGGAGACCCGAGCAGTTCTTC. Translated: CATSDLWRPEQFF.

This chain uses TRBV2 with TRBJ1-5; D is ambiguous. In germline, CDR1 is SNHLY, CDR2 FYNNEI. Trimming pared 7 bases from V and 3 bases from J, leaving 13 bases between. The CDR3 loop spans 14 amino acids. CDR3 amino acids: CASTPSGNNQPQHF. As DNA, the CDR3 is TGTGCCAGCACCCCTAGCGGGAACAATCAGCCCCAGCATTTT.

The chain joins TRBV7-2 to TRBJ2-4, with 9 nucleotides matching TRBD2. Trimming at V came to 5 bases and at J to 0 bases, leaving 14 bases not matched to a gene. CDR1 is SGHTA, CDR2 FQGNSA, per germline. CDR3 length: 19 amino acids. CDR3 in DNA: TGTGCCAGCAGCAGTAGCGGGAGAGGCAACTTTCTAGCCAAAAACATTCAGTACTTC. Amino acids: CASSSSGRGNFLAKNIQYF. Full variable domain (rest looked up from reference TRBV7-2 and TRBJ2-4): GAGVSQSPSNKVTEKGKDVELRCDPISGHTALYWYRQSLGQGLEFLIYFQGNSAPDKSGLPSDRFSAERTGGSVSTLTIQRTQQEDSAVYLCASSSSGRGNFLAKNIQYFGAGTRLSVL.

The count of this clone is one. The chain employs TRBV7-3 and TRBJ2-1; a possible D gene is TRBD1 (5 bases). Germline loops: CDR1 SGHTA, CDR2 FQGTGA. The ends were cut back, 0 bases at V and 4 bases at J, with 13 bases in the middle. This CDR3 is built from 16 residues. In DNA, the CDR3 is TGTGCCAGCAGCTTAACCCGGCCAGGGTTGTACAATGAGCAGTTCTTC. Translated, it gives CASSLTRPGLYNEQFF.

V is TRBV6-5 and J is TRBJ2-1; D remains ambiguous. Trimming took 6 bases from V and 8 from J, leaving 8 bases between them. The CDR3 consists of 11 residues. In germline, CDR1 is MNHEY, CDR2 SVGAGI. The CDR3 sequence: CASSLFDEQFF. In nucleotides, the CDR3 is TGTGCCAGCAGCCTCTTCGATGAGCAGTTCTTC.

This chain connects TRBV6-6 to TRBJ2-1, with 7 bases lining up with TRBD1. The CDR3 is 16 residues long. The germline V gene has CDR1 MNHNY and CDR2 SVGAGI (reference sequence). V trimming: 4 bases; J trimming: 4 bases; junction bases outside the gene matches: 10. The CDR3 nucleotides are TGTGCCAGCAGTTCTCGAGGGGGCGCATATTACAATGAGCAGTTCTTC. Translating it yields CASSSRGGAYYNEQFF.

This chain links TRBV27 with TRBJ2-5; 10 bases align to TRBD1. CDR1 is MNHEY, CDR2 SMNVEV, per germline (reference sequence). The CDR3 sequence is 14 residues long. V lost 6 bases to trimming and J lost 3 bases; unmatched junction nucleotides: 4. CDR3 protein: CASRPGTGEETQYF. The CDR3 bases are TGTGCCAGCAGACCCGGGACAGGGGAAGAGACCCAGTACTTC.

The CDR3 DNA follows: TGTGCCAGCAGTGACAGGGGGCGCGCGATCGCCTACGAGCAGTACTTC. Translating it yields CASSDRGRAIAYEQYF. The chain carries TRBV2 and TRBJ2-7; 8 bases match TRBD1. Per germline, CDR1 SNHLY and CDR2 FYNNEI. CDR3 size: 16 residues. After removal of 3 bases from V and 2 bases from J, the junction contained 9 bases not matched to a gene.